Listed here is a single TCR beta chain. Its specificity is not known. These data belong to a study of cytomegalovirus exposure and HLA in healthy donors. Study-level points and caveats: Cytomegalovirus status was reportedly diagnosed by the classifier with high sensitivity and specificity.

Sequencing was performed with immunoSEQ multiplex PCR; in TCRdb, only in-frame clones are kept and a portion is missing. The sample shows about 360,000 clones, around 86% of them seen only once. From germline, CDR1 is SGHNT and CDR2 YENEEA. Trimming cost V 6 bases and J 1 base, with 12 bases left between them. The length of the CDR3 is 14 residues. The TCR originated in a woman aged 18 to 35 in good health and CMV-seronegative. The material sequenced was PBMCs. The genes are TRBV11-3 and TRBJ1-1; no clear D gene. The CDR3 DNA is TGTGCCAGCAGAGCCGGGAGAGAGAACACTGAAGCTTTCTTT. Translating gives CASRAGRENTEAFF.